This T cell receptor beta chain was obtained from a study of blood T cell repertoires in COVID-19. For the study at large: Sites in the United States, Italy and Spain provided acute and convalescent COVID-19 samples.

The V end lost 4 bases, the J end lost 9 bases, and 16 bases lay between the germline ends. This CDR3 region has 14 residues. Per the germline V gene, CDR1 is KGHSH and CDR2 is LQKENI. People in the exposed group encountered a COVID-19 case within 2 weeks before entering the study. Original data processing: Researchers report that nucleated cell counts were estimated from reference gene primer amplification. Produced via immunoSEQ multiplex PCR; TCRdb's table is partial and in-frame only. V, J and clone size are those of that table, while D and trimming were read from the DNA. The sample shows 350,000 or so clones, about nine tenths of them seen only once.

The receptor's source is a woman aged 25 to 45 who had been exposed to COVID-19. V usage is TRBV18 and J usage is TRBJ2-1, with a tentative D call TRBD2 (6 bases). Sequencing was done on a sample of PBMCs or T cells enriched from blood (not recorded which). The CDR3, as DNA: TGTGCCAGCTCACTCCCCGGAGGGGTTGGTGAGCAGTTCTTC. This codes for CASSLPGGVGEQFF.